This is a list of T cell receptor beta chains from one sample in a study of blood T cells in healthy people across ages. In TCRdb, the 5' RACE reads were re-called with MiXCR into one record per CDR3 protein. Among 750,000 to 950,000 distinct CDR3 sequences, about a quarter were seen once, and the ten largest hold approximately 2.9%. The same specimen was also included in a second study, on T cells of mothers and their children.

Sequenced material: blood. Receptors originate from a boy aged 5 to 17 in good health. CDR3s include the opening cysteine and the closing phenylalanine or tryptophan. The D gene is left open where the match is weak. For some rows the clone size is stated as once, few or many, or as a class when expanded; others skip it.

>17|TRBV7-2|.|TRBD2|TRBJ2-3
CASSLGRLAGGMDTQYF
TGTGCCAGCAGCTTAGGAAGACTAGCGGGAGGGATGGATACGCAGTATTTT
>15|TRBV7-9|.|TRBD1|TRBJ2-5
CASSLRQGSQDTQYF
TGTGCCAGCAGCTTGAGACAGGGGTCACAAGACACCCAGTACTTC
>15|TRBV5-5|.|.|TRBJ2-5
CASSLMVSDRETQYF
TGTGCCAGCAGCTTGATGGTTTCGGATCGAGAGACCCAGTACTTC
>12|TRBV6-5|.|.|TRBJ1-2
CASGGINYGYTF
TGTGCCAGCGGGGGGATTAACTATGGCTACACCTTC
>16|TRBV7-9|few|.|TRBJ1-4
CASSLAGTGSNEKLFF
TGTGCCAGCAGCTTAGCCGGGACGGGGTCGAATGAAAAACTGTTTTTT
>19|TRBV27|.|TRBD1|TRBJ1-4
CASSTTAWGQGGTNEKLFF
TGTGCCAGCAGTACGACTGCCTGGGGACAGGGGGGAACTAATGAAAAACTGTTTTTT
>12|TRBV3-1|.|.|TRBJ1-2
CASSHGGHGYTF
TGTGCCAGCAGCCACGGTGGACATGGCTACACCTTC
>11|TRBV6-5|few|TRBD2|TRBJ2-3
CASRGVDTQYF
TGTGCCTCGCGGGGGGTAGATACGCAGTATTTT
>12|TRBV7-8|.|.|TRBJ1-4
CATTGWGEKLFF
TGTGCCACGACAGGATGGGGTGAAAAACTGTTTTTT
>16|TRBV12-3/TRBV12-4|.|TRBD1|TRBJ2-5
CASSLGRQGLWETQYF
TGTGCCAGCAGTTTAGGGCGACAGGGCCTTTGGGAGACCCAGTACTTC
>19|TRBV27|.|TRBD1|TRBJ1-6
CASSYTTGRMSSYNSPLHF
TGTGCCAGCAGTTACACGACAGGGAGAATGAGCTCCTATAATTCACCCCTCCACTTT
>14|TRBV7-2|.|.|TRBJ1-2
CATNRGASNYGYTF
TGTGCCACCAACCGGGGGGCCTCTAACTATGGCTACACCTTC
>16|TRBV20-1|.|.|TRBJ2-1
CSARERGRVPYNEQFF
TGCAGTGCTAGAGAGAGGGGCAGGGTACCCTACAATGAGCAGTTCTTC
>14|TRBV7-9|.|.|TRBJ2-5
CASSLVHSQETQYF
TGTGCCAGCAGCTTAGTCCATAGTCAAGAGACCCAGTACTTC
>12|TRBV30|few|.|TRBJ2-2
CAGRGDAGELFF
TGTGCGGGCAGGGGGGACGCCGGGGAGCTGTTTTTT
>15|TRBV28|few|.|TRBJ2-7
CASSLGGSGFYEQYF
TGTGCCAGCAGTTTGGGGGGCTCGGGGTTCTACGAGCAGTACTTC
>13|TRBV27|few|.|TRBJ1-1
CASSLSEGAEAFF
TGTGCCAGCAGTTTATCGGAGGGAGCTGAAGCTTTCTTT
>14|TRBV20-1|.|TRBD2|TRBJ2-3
CSASLAGRADTQYF
TGCAGTGCTAGCCTAGCGGGGAGGGCAGATACGCAGTATTTT
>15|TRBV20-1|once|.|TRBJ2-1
CSASKQGSGYNEQFF
TGCAGTGCTAGCAAACAGGGTTCGGGATACAATGAGCAGTTCTTC
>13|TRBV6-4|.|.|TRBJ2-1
CASSDSRNNEQFF
TGTGCCAGCAGTGACTCAAGGAACAATGAGCAGTTCTTC
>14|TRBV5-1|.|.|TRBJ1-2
CASSLDPGTYGYTF
TGCGCCAGCAGCTTGGATCCGGGTACCTATGGCTACACCTTC
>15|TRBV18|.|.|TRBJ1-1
CASSPQNVKNTEAFF
TGTGCCAGCTCACCACAAAATGTGAAGAACACTGAAGCTTTCTTT
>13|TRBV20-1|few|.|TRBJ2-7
CSASFGGSYEQYF
TGCAGTGCTAGCTTTGGGGGCTCCTACGAGCAGTACTTC